This T cell receptor (beta chain) was retrieved from a study of blood T cell repertoires in COVID-19. Study as a whole: The study drew acute and convalescent COVID-19 samples from the United States, Italy and Spain. Sample material is recorded as cDNA or gDNA derived from T cells, B-cell-depleted T cells, or PBMCs.

Across about two dozen US areas, participants ranged in age from roughly 18 to 89 years. Cohort assignment relied on participant-reported clinical history. Profiling relied on immunoSEQ multiplex PCR, and the TCRdb table lists in-frame clones only, not all of them. The table lists approximately 400,000 clones, approximately 89% of them singletons, with about 0.78% in the top ten. This CDR3 comprises 13 residues. CDR1 and CDR2 (germline): LNHDA, SQIVND (reference sequence). Trimming removed 3 bases from V and 3 bases from J; junction bases left unmatched: 0. This chain links TRBV19 with TRBJ2-7; TRBD2 matches at 9 bases. The source material was PBMCs or T cells enriched from blood (not recorded which). This clonotype originated in a middle-aged woman who had been exposed to COVID-19. The CDR3 DNA reads as TGTGCCAGTAGTATGACTAGCGGCTACGAGCAGTACTTC. It encodes CASSMTSGYEQYF.